The 28 T cell receptor beta chains in this list originate from one sample, sequenced in a study of cytomegalovirus exposure and HLA in healthy donors. Primers for the PCR totalled 60 Vbeta and 13 Jbeta. Method: immunoSEQ multiplex PCR; TCRdb's copy keeps in-frame clones and lacks some. The sample shows 170,000 or so clones, around 81% of them seen only once. Sequencing was carried out using PBMCs. Receptors originate from a man aged 40-55 years in good health and CMV-seronegative.

This clone occurred a few times. V is TRBV5-1 and J is TRBJ2-7; no clear D. Germline values: CDR1 SGHRS, CDR2 YFSETQ. The CDR3 totals 14 residues. Trimming took off 3 bases at V and 5 bases at J, with 15 bases between the two ends. The CDR3 region is CASSSPTTPDEQYF. In DNA, the CDR3 is TGCGCCAGCAGCTCCCCGACGACTCCGGACGAGCAGTACTTC. The entire variable domain, with the rest obtained from reference TRBV5-1 and TRBJ2-7, is as follows: KAGVTQTPRYLIKTRGQQVTLSCSPISGHRSVSWYQQTPGQGLQFLFEYFSETQRNKGNFPGRFSGRQFSNSRSEMNVSTLELGDSALYLCASSSPTTPDEQYFGPGTRLTVT.

This clone was counted a single time. The chain carries TRBV13 and TRBJ1-1, with D tentatively TRBD1 (6 bases). Germline V lookup: CDR1 PRHDT, CDR2 FYEKMQ (reference sequence). Trimming removed 4 bases at V and 8 bases at J, with 11 bases between. The CDR3 is made up of 12 amino acids. The CDR3 DNA follows: TGTGCCAGCAGCTACAGGGAAGAGGAAGCTTTCTTT. It codes for CASSYREEEAFF.

The V gene is TRBV7-9, the J gene TRBJ2-7; TRBD2 matches at 15 bases. With V trimmed by 4 bases and J by 2 bases, 12 bases remained unmatched. Germline V gene lookup returns CDR1 SEHNR and CDR2 FQNEAQ (reference sequence). This CDR3 region has 19 residues. CDR3 in amino acids: CASSSLTGTSGRYAYEQYF. The CDR3 region has the DNA TGTGCCAGCAGCTCCCTAACCGGGACTAGCGGGAGGTATGCCTACGAGCAGTACTTC.

This chain joins TRBV5-1 and TRBJ2-7; TRBD2 aligns across 7 bases. V shed 4 bases and J 0 bases; nucleotides not matched to a gene: 4. Germline V CDR1 and CDR2: SGHRS, YFSETQ. This CDR3 has 14 amino acids. CDR3 amino acids: CASSPLADSYEQYF. The CDR3, as DNA: TGCGCCAGCAGCCCCCTAGCGGACTCCTACGAGCAGTACTTC.

CDR3 sequence reads: CASTLGENTGELFF. CDR3 sequence (DNA): TGTGCCAGCACCTTAGGGGAGAACACCGGGGAGCTGTTTTTT. V usage is TRBV2 and J usage is TRBJ2-2; TRBD1 is a possible D gene (5 bases). V was clipped by 7 bases and J by 1 base, with 10 bases between them. The germline V gene has CDR1 SNHLY and CDR2 FYNNEI. This CDR3 is 14 amino acids long.

The CDR3 DNA follows: TGTGCCAGCAGAGCGACAGGGGGTAGCAATCAGCCCCAGCATTTT. Translating gives CASRATGGSNQPQHF. V usage is TRBV2 and J usage is TRBJ1-5, with 9 bases matching TRBD1. Germline V lookup: CDR1 SNHLY, CDR2 FYNNEI. V lost 6 bases, J lost 0 bases, and 3 bases stayed unmatched. CDR3 length: 15 amino acids.

The CDR3 region has the DNA TGTGCCAGCAGCGCGGGACAGCCAAACTATGGCTACACCTTC. Translating gives CASSAGQPNYGYTF. The chain uses TRBV9 and TRBJ1-2; the match to TRBD1 covers 7 bases. V was pared by 3 bases and J by 2 bases, with 4 bases of the junction left unmatched. In germline, CDR1 is SGDLS, CDR2 YYNGEE. CDR3 size: 14 residues.

About this clone itself: Additional DNA sequences in this sample encode the identical CDR3. This chain links TRBV30 with TRBJ2-5; possible D gene TRBD2, 6 bases. V lost 1 base, J lost 7 bases, and 10 bases lay in between. The CDR3 has 12 amino acids. Germline CDR1 reads GTSNPN; CDR2 reads SVGIG (reference sequence). CDR3 sequence reads: CAWSEEGGTQYF. The CDR3 region has the DNA TGTGCCTGGAGTGAGGAGGGAGGGACCCAGTACTTC.

The chain uses TRBV28 and TRBJ2-3; 16 positions agree with TRBD2. V gave up 6 bases and J gave up 5 bases; unmatched junction bases: 8. Per the germline V gene, CDR1 is MDHEN and CDR2 is SYDVKM. The CDR3 runs to 17 residues. Here the CDR3 reads CASRPPGLAGGEDTQYF. CDR3 DNA sequence: TGTGCCAGCAGGCCTCCGGGACTAGCGGGAGGGGAAGATACGCAGTATTTT.

CDR3 DNA: TGTGCCAGCAGGGGACTAGCGGGAGGGCCAAGCGAGCAGTACTTC. Its translation: CASRGLAGGPSEQYF. V usage is TRBV7-9 and J usage is TRBJ2-5; 16 nucleotides match TRBD2. The J call is in doubt because the DNA end fits TRBJ2-7 better. Germline loops: CDR1 SEHNR, CDR2 FQNEAQ (reference sequence). This CDR3 spans 15 amino acids.

The chain joins TRBV27 to TRBJ1-1; D perhaps matches TRBD1 (6 bases). CDR3 length equals 15 residues. Trimming cost V 0 bases and J 0 bases, with 8 bases left between them. CDR1 and CDR2 (germline): MNHEY, SMNVEV (reference sequence). CDR3 sequence (DNA): TGTGCCAGCAGTTTATCGGACAGATTGAACACTGAAGCTTTCTTT. Protein sequence: CASSLSDRLNTEAFF.

The chain has TRBV6-5 and TRBJ1-1; possible D gene TRBD1, 5 bases. Trimming removed 6 bases from V and 8 bases from J, with 19 bases in between. The CDR3 has 14 residues. Germline V gene data show CDR1 as MNHEY and CDR2 as SVGAGI. Written as DNA, the CDR3 is TGTGCCAGCAGGGCCGGGACTCTCAGATCCGAAGCTTTCTTT. It specifies CASRAGTLRSEAFF.

The chain couples TRBV2 to TRBJ1-5; the D gene is possibly TRBD1 (5 bases). The CDR3 length is 16 residues. Germline loops: CDR1 SNHLY, CDR2 FYNNEI. Trimming pared 3 bases from V and 3 bases from J, leaving 15 bases between. For the CDR3, the DNA is TGTGCCAGCAGTGACGAGTATGGACACCTCAATCAGCCCCAGCATTTT. Its protein is CASSDEYGHLNQPQHF. The full variable domain, completed using reference TRBV2 and TRBJ1-5, is EPEVTQTPSHQVTQMGQEVILRCVPISNHLYFYWYRQILGQKVEFLVSFYNNEISEKSEIFDDQFSVERPDGSNFTLKIRSTKLEDSAMYFCASSDEYGHLNQPQHFGDGTRLSIL.

The chain joins TRBV29-1 to TRBJ1-2; TRBD1 is a possible D gene (6 bases). Germline V lookup: CDR1 SQVTM, CDR2 ANQGSEA. CDR3 length equals 14 residues. V shed 3 bases and J shed 4 bases, with 15 bases lying between them. DNA of the CDR3: TGCAGCGTTGATGACAGGCTAACCGCCTATGGCTACACCTTC. Its translation is CSVDDRLTAYGYTF. Full variable domain (remainder filled in from reference TRBV29-1 and TRBJ1-2): SAVISQKPSRDICQRGTSLTIQCQVDSQVTMMFWYRQQPGQSLTLIATANQGSEATYESGFVIDKFPISRPNLTFSTLTVSNMSPEDSSIYLCSVDDRLTAYGYTFGSGTRLTVV.

This chain connects TRBV18 to TRBJ2-7, with 10 nucleotides matching TRBD2. This CDR3 has 16 residues. Germline V gives CDR1 KGHSH, CDR2 LQKENI. With V trimmed by 0 bases and J by 4 bases, 6 bases remained unmatched. CDR3 bases: TGTGCCAGCTCACCACCGTCTCTAGCGGGGGAATACGAGCAGTACTTC. Translating gives CASSPPSLAGEYEQYF.

V gene TRBV15 combines with J gene TRBJ2-5, with 8 positions matching TRBD2. With the DNA end fitting TRBJ2-7 better, the J assignment may be wrong. The CDR3 is 15 amino acids. The germline gives CDR1 LNHNV, CDR2 YYDKDF (reference sequence). The DNA of the CDR3 is TGTGCCACCAGCAGAGTCAGCGGGAGCGGGTACGAGCAGTACTTC. It translates to CATSRVSGSGYEQYF.

The chain combines TRBV2 with TRBJ1-4; D gene uncertain. This CDR3 is built from 13 residues. Trimming took off 6 bases at V and 5 bases at J, with 10 bases between the two ends. CDR1 is SNHLY, CDR2 FYNNEI, per germline. DNA for the CDR3: TGTGCCAGCAGGGAGCCGAAGAATGAAAAACTGTTTTTT. Translation gives CASREPKNEKLFF.

The chain has TRBV30 and TRBJ1-1, with 7 bases identical to TRBD1. The trim removed 2 bases at V and 0 bases at J, leaving 3 bases unmatched. The CDR3 is 14 residues long. The V gene's germline CDR1 is GTSNPN and CDR2 SVGIG (reference sequence). The CDR3 here is CAWSTGTVNTEAFF. The DNA for the CDR3 is TGTGCCTGGAGTACCGGGACAGTGAACACTGAAGCTTTCTTT.

The V gene is TRBV29-1, the J gene TRBJ2-1; 7 nucleotides line up with TRBD2. This CDR3 region has 14 residues. Looked up from germline, CDR1 is SQVTM and CDR2 is ANQGSEA. Trimming at V came to 5 bases and at J to 3 bases, leaving 7 bases not matched to a gene. The CDR3 DNA reads TGCAGCGTTATCCGGGACTACAACTACAATGAGCAGTTCTTC. Translating gives CSVIRDYNYNEQFF.

This clone was detected once. This chain connects TRBV4-3 to TRBJ2-3; TRBD2 aligns across 14 bases. J was trimmed by 4 bases and V by 3 bases; bases with no gene match: 3. CDR3 size: 16 residues. Germline CDR1 reads LGHNA; CDR2 reads YSLEER. The CDR3 loop is CASSHRLAGGPDTQYF. Written as DNA, the CDR3 is TGCGCCAGCAGCCATAGACTAGCGGGGGGGCCAGATACGCAGTATTTT.

J is TRBJ1-1 and V is TRBV5-6, with TRBD1 matching over 8 bases. This CDR3 region has 15 residues. V was clipped by 0 bases and J by 4 bases; unmatched bases: 5. CDR1 is SGHDT, CDR2 YYEEEE, per germline. CDR3 in amino acids: CASSLGDTGGTEAFF. The CDR3 DNA sequence: TGTGCCAGCAGCTTGGGCGATACAGGGGGCACTGAAGCTTTCTTT.

A note on this clone: This same CDR3 is encoded by further DNA sequences in the sample. This rearrangement joins TRBV5-4 to TRBJ2-1; 8 bases agree with TRBD1. Germline values: CDR1 SGHNT, CDR2 YYREEE (reference sequence). The CDR3 sequence is 15 residues long. Unmatched junction bases numbered 3, after V lost 2 bases and J lost 2 bases. The CDR3 sequence is CASSLDRGPYNEQFF. As DNA, the CDR3 is TGTGCCAGCAGCTTAGACAGGGGACCCTACAATGAGCAGTTCTTC.

The chain links TRBV7-2 to TRBJ1-2, with 7 positions matching TRBD1. With 3 bases clipped from V and 2 bases from J, the junction kept 3 bases outside the gene matches. The CDR3 runs to 14 residues. Germline CDR1 SGHTA, CDR2 FQGNSA. The CDR3 spells CASSFPGQNYGYTF. The CDR3 bases are TGTGCCAGCAGCTTTCCGGGACAGAACTATGGCTACACCTTC.

The chain has TRBV7-9 and TRBJ2-5; TRBD1 matches at 10 bases. The end of the DNA aligns better with TRBJ2-7, so the J call may be wrong. Germline V gives CDR1 SEHNR, CDR2 FQNEAQ (reference sequence). This CDR3 contains 17 residues. Here the CDR3 reads CASSSQTGQGFPHEQYF. The DNA for the CDR3 is TGTGCCAGCAGCTCCCAAACGGGACAGGGGTTCCCCCACGAGCAGTACTTC.

This clone was seen a few times. The gene calls are TRBV5-1 and TRBJ2-5; 8 positions agree with TRBD1. Losses at the gene ends were 4 bases for V and 4 bases for J; bases not matched to a gene: 6. The CDR3 length is 14 residues. Per the germline V gene, CDR1 is SGHRS and CDR2 is YFSETQ. In DNA, the CDR3 is TGCGCCAGCAGCAGCGGACAGGGCGGAGAGACCCAGTACTTC. This sequence encodes CASSSGQGGETQYF.

The chain has TRBV5-1 and TRBJ2-7; no firm D call. Trimming took off 1 base at V and 2 bases at J, with 10 bases between the two ends. The CDR3 has 14 residues. The germline CDR1 and CDR2 sequences are SGHRS and YFSETQ. CDR3 protein: CASSLISGTYEQYF. CDR3 in DNA: TGCGCCAGCAGCTTGATCTCAGGTACCTACGAGCAGTACTTC.

The J gene is TRBJ1-3, the V gene TRBV5-1; D call uncertain. This CDR3 has 14 residues. Germline values: CDR1 SGHRS, CDR2 YFSETQ. V was cut by 0 bases and J by 0 bases, with 4 bases left in between. The CDR3 bases are TGCGCCAGCAGCTTGGCCCTCTCTGGAAACACCATATATTTT. Its translation: CASSLALSGNTIYF.

This clone has a handful of counts. The V call is TRBV7-9, the J call TRBJ2-1; TRBD2 matches 12 bases. V shed 6 bases, J shed 8 bases, and the junction held 5 bases outside the gene matches. Germline CDR1 SEHNR, CDR2 FQNEAQ (reference sequence). CDR3 length: 14 amino acids. The CDR3 nucleotides read TGTGCCAGCAGTAGGACTAGCGGGACAGATGAGCAGTTCTTC. This sequence encodes CASSRTSGTDEQFF.